The sequence of this T cell receptor (beta chain) was determined in a study of graft-versus-host responses after intestinal transplantation. The CDR3 length is 19 residues. The V gene's germline CDR1 is SGDLS and CDR2 YYNGEE. V shed 0 bases and J 0 bases; nucleotides not matched to a gene: 8. Produced via immunoSEQ multiplex PCR; TCRdb's table is partial and in-frame only. The sample yields approximately 110,000 clones, just under 95% seen once. With regard to this clone: Antigen unknown.

The specimen comprised unstimulated CD8+ T cells sorted from spleen or lymph node cells, sampled before transplant. The chain employs TRBV9 and TRBJ2-1; 11 nucleotides line up with TRBD2. The source of this sequence is a human donor who was the organ donor for an intestinal transplant. The CDR3 DNA sequence: TGTGCCAGCAGCGTAGGCGGACTAGCGGGTTTAAGCTCCTACAATGAGCAGTTCTTC. It codes for CASSVGGLAGLSSYNEQFF.